Following are 30 T cell receptor beta chains from one sample sequenced in a study of blood T cells in healthy people across ages (dated by TCRdb to between 2014 and 2016). Preparation of the library involved 5' RACE. TCRdb lists the instrument as Illumina HiSeq 2500. The second PCR ran for roughly 7 to 11 cycles and used a J-beta primer mix along with a sample-barcoded 5' primer. TCRdb cleaned the public reads at Q25 with fastp, built clones with MiXCR and kept in-frame beta chains. One record per CDR3 amino acid sequence lists the most common genes and DNA. The sample data list about 1.5 million distinct CDR3 sequences, and roughly two fifths of these were observed just once. The ten largest clones add up to about 3.8% of the sample. Sequenced: blood. These receptors came from a young woman in good health.

This rearrangement joins TRBV6-2 or TRBV6-3 to TRBJ2-1; 12 nucleotides line up with TRBD2. The CDR3 length is 14 residues. V lost 8 bases to trimming and J lost 4 bases; unmatched junction nucleotides: 3. CDR1 MNHEY and CDR2 SVGEGT come from the germline V gene. CDR3 in amino acids: CASQGTSGYNEQFF. CDR3 coding DNA: TGTGCCAGCCAAGGGACTAGCGGGTACAATGAGCAGTTCTTC.

The chain links TRBV29-1 to TRBJ2-7; D unclear. This CDR3 has 14 amino acids. The V end was cut by 7 bases, the J end by 3 bases, with 19 bases between. The germline CDR1 and CDR2 sequences are SQVTM and ANQGSEA. The CDR3 bases are TGCAGCGCCGGAGTCAATAACCCATTCTACGAGCAGTACTTC. This sequence encodes CSAGVNNPFYEQYF.

This clonotype showed up just once. The rearrangement joins TRBV12-3 or TRBV12-4 to TRBJ2-4; D gene unclear. The CDR3 spans 16 residues. Trimming shortened V by 5 bases and J by 13 bases, and 27 bases separated the two germline ends. This CDR3 reads CASSPLGMTLHNEQYF. The DNA for the CDR3 is TGTGCCAGCAGTCCTCTGGGTATGACCTTACACAATGAGCAGTACTTC.

This chain joins TRBV12-3 or TRBV12-4 and TRBJ2-1; D not resolved. The CDR3 is 13 residues long. V was shortened by 6 bases and J by 8 bases, with 14 bases between the two germline ends. The CDR3 DNA reads TGTGCCAGCAGCTCCGTGGTCTTGGATGAGCAGTTCTTC. It specifies CASSSVVLDEQFF.

The rearrangement joins TRBV5-1 to TRBJ2-3; D remains ambiguous. Trimming cost V 4 bases and J 2 bases, with 14 bases left between them. The CDR3 is made up of 15 amino acids. Germline lookup yields CDR1 SGHRS and CDR2 YFSETQ. In nucleotides, the CDR3 is TGCGCCAGCAGCCTGTTTACGGAGATCACAGATACGCAGTATTTT. This encodes CASSLFTEITDTQYF.

CDR3 region: CASRTPGGLAKNIQYF. DNA for the CDR3: TGTGCCAGCAGAACTCCAGGGGGCTTAGCCAAAAACATTCAGTACTTC. This chain links TRBV27 with TRBJ2-4, with 8 bases matching TRBD1. CDR1 and CDR2 (germline): MNHEY, SMNVEV (reference sequence). The CDR3 is 16 amino acids. Trimming took 6 bases from V and 0 from J; bases not matched to a gene: 7.

The chain has TRBV2 and TRBJ2-2; 8 bases are shared with TRBD2. V shed 4 bases and J 4 bases; nucleotides not matched to a gene: 8. In germline, CDR1 is SNHLY, CDR2 FYNNEI. CDR3 length: 16 amino acids. This CDR3 reads CASSGLGLVITGELFF. CDR3 nucleotide sequence: TGTGCCAGCAGTGGGTTGGGACTAGTGATCACCGGGGAGCTGTTTTTT.

This chain joins TRBV29-1 and TRBJ1-1, with D tentatively TRBD1 (5 bases). From germline, CDR1 is SQVTM and CDR2 ANQGSEA. The CDR3 is 13 residues long. CDR3 nucleotides: TGCGAGACCCGACAGACCCTGAACACTGAAGCTTTCTTT. It yields the protein CETRQTLNTEAFF.

This clonotype was detected once. This may arise from a read error, as a much more abundant clone is one base away. V gene TRBV4-3 combines with J gene TRBJ2-5, with 14 positions matching TRBD2. The germline gives CDR1 LGHNA, CDR2 YSLEER. The CDR3 extends over 15 amino acids. V trimming: 3 bases; J trimming: 11 bases; junction bases outside the gene matches: 8. The CDR3 DNA sequence: TGCGCCAGCAGCCACGGACTAGCGGGAGGTTGGGAGCAGTACTTC. Protein product: CASSHGLAGGWEQYF.

This clonotype has more than one count but fewer than ten. The chain employs TRBV12-3 or TRBV12-4 and TRBJ1-3; TRBD1 might be the D (6 bases). The CDR3 totals 14 residues. Trimming pared 8 bases from V and 4 bases from J, leaving 15 bases between. The CDR3 DNA reads TGTGCCAGCGCCGCAGGGGTTTCCGGAAACACCATATATTTT. Encoded protein: CASAAGVSGNTIYF.

The J gene is TRBJ2-3, the V gene TRBV15, with 9 bases identical to TRBD1. This CDR3 spans 16 amino acids. Germline CDR1 LNHNV, CDR2 YYDKDF (reference sequence). V dropped 0 bases and J dropped 3; count of bases not matched to a gene: 4. The CDR3 DNA follows: TGTGCCACCAGCAGAGATCGGGGACAGGGAACAGATACGCAGTATTTT. Its protein product is CATSRDRGQGTDTQYF.

This clonotype was detected ten times or more. This chain connects TRBV29-1 to TRBJ2-7, with 11 bases identical to TRBD1. With V trimmed by 7 bases and J by 3 bases, 2 bases remained unmatched. The CDR3 sequence is 12 residues long. Germline V CDR1 and CDR2: SQVTM, ANQGSEA. CDR3 sequence reads: CSGGTGGYEQYF. The CDR3 DNA reads as TGCAGCGGCGGGACAGGGGGCTACGAGCAGTACTTC.

This clonotype has just a few counts. The CDR3 here is CASGPLRNTYNEQFF. For the CDR3, the DNA is TGCGCCAGCGGTCCTTTGCGGAATACCTACAATGAGCAGTTCTTC. The chain has TRBV5-1 and TRBJ2-1, with D unresolved. Germline CDR1 SGHRS, CDR2 YFSETQ. The CDR3 contains 15 residues. Deletions cut 7 bases from V and 2 bases from J, with 16 bases between.

This clonotype was detected only a few times. The junction and the germline gene differ at one end; a read error may be behind it. The rearrangement joins TRBV7-2 to TRBJ1-2; a possible D gene is TRBD1 (5 bases). The CDR3 spans 12 residues. Germline lookup yields CDR1 SGHTA and CDR2 FQGNSA. The CDR3 nucleotides are TGTGCCAGCAGTTTAGGGGCAGGAGGCTACACCTTC. Its translation: CASSLGAGGYTF.

The chain uses TRBV11-2 and TRBJ2-4; tentative D call: TRBD2 (6 bases). The CDR3 spans 11 residues. Germline values: CDR1 SGHAT, CDR2 FQNNGV. V lost 5 bases, J lost 13 bases, and 12 bases lay in between. CDR3 protein: CASSAGREQYF. CDR3 bases: TGTGCCAGCAGCGCGGGGCGAGAGCAGTACTTC.

The V call is TRBV2, the J call TRBJ2-5, with a possible D match to TRBD2 (6 bases). The V end was cut by 9 bases, the J end by 3 bases, with 14 bases between. The CDR3 spans 13 residues. Germline values: CDR1 SNHLY, CDR2 FYNNEI. CDR3 in amino acids: CARRDLGEETQYF. CDR3 nucleotides: TGTGCCAGGAGGGACTTGGGGGAAGAGACCCAGTACTTC.

The chain is built from TRBV10-3 and TRBJ1-5; 10 positions agree with TRBD1. With 7 bases clipped from V and 4 bases from J, the junction kept 10 bases outside the gene matches. There are 16 residues in the CDR3. The germline V gene encodes CDR1 ENHRY and CDR2 SYGVKD. The CDR3 DNA reads as TGTGCCATCAACGATACCCGGACAGGGGGGAATCAGCCCCAGCATTTT. It yields the protein CAINDTRTGGNQPQHF.

This clonotype was detected a few times. The chain combines TRBV13 with TRBJ2-3; no definite D call. The CDR3 has 14 amino acids. V lost 4 bases, J lost 4 bases, and 12 bases lay in between. Germline CDR1 is PRHDT and CDR2 is FYEKMQ (reference sequence). CDR3 DNA sequence: TGTGCCAGCAGCTCCCGCCCACTCTCAGATACGCAGTATTTT. Translated: CASSSRPLSDTQYF.

The chain is built from TRBV10-3 and TRBJ1-2; 7 bases agree with TRBD1. J gave up 8 bases and V 4 bases, and 10 bases lay outside the gene matches. The CDR3 has 14 amino acids. Germline assignment: CDR1 ENHRY and CDR2 SYGVKD. This CDR3 is CAISGQGGFGGYTF. The CDR3 region has the DNA TGTGCCATCAGTGGACAGGGTGGGTTCGGAGGCTACACCTTC.

The rearrangement uses TRBV6-2 or TRBV6-3 and TRBJ2-7, with D perhaps TRBD1 (6 bases). The CDR3 loop spans 13 amino acids. The germline CDR1 and CDR2 sequences are MNHEY and SVGEGT. Between the trimmed V and J ends, which lost 8 bases and 3 bases, there was a span of 14 bases. CDR3 region: CASRESTGYEQYF. The CDR3 DNA reads as TGTGCCAGCCGAGAATCGACAGGCTACGAGCAGTACTTC.

This clonotype has just a few counts. This chain connects TRBV7-9 to TRBJ2-1, with D perhaps being TRBD1 or TRBD2 (5 bases each). In germline, CDR1 is SEHNR, CDR2 FQNEAQ (reference sequence). This CDR3 has 16 residues. V gave up 0 bases and J gave up 4 bases, with 13 bases separating them. The CDR3 bases are TGTGCCAGCAGCTTAGCCCGGGACGTCTTGTACAATGAGCAGTTCTTC. Residues: CASSLARDVLYNEQFF.

This clonotype has a handful of counts. The V gene is TRBV6-2 or TRBV6-3, the J gene TRBJ2-5; D not resolved. The CDR3 covers 12 residues. V shed 2 bases and J shed 3 bases, with 4 bases lying between them. Germline V lookup: CDR1 MNHEY, CDR2 SVGEGT. CDR3 region: CASSYQEETQYF. CDR3 bases: TGTGCCAGCAGTTACCAGGAAGAGACCCAGTACTTC.

This clonotype was seen a handful of times. This chain connects TRBV7-2 to TRBJ2-4; 8 bases fit TRBD2. V lost 2 bases, J lost 0 bases, and 12 bases stayed unmatched. The CDR3 is made up of 19 amino acids. Germline V gene lookup returns CDR1 SGHTA and CDR2 FQGNSA. The DNA for the CDR3 is TGTGCCAGCAGCTTATATGGACTAGCAAGCGGTCTAGCCAAAAACATTCAGTACTTC. Protein sequence: CASSLYGLASGLAKNIQYF.

This rearrangement joins TRBV27 to TRBJ2-1, with 8 nucleotides matching TRBD1. The V gene end was trimmed by 4 bases and the J gene end by 8 bases; junction bases not matched to a gene: 10. The germline gives CDR1 MNHEY, CDR2 SMNVEV (reference sequence). CDR3 size: 15 residues. CDR3 bases: TGTGCCAGCAGTTCGGACAGGGTGCAGTCCGATGAGCAGTTCTTC. Protein product: CASSSDRVQSDEQFF.

The chain carries TRBV6-5 and TRBJ2-7; perhaps TRBD1 as D (6 bases). The CDR3 spans 14 residues. Germline CDR1 reads MNHEY; CDR2 reads SVGAGI. V was trimmed by 7 bases and J by 7 bases, leaving 20 bases between them. This chain's CDR3 is CASKLTGPPGEQYF. The DNA for the CDR3 is TGTGCCAGCAAACTAACAGGGCCTCCGGGGGAGCAGTACTTC.

As concerns this clonotype: Possible read error: a much larger clone is one base away. Here the CDR3 DNA reads TGTGCCAGCAGCTTACGGGGGCCTGATGAGCAGTACTTC. Protein: CASSLRGPDEQYF. V usage is TRBV7-2 and J usage is TRBJ2-7; D might be TRBD1 or TRBD2, each matching 6 bases. V shed 2 bases and J shed 7 bases, with 12 bases lying between them. Germline CDR1 SGHTA, CDR2 FQGNSA. CDR3 length: 13 amino acids.

This clonotype was found a few times. The V call is TRBV7-9, the J call TRBJ2-3; tentative D call: TRBD2 (6 bases). The germline V gene encodes CDR1 SEHNR and CDR2 FQNEAQ (reference sequence). The CDR3 length is 16 residues. Trimming removed 1 base from V and 3 bases from J, with 14 bases in between. DNA of the CDR3: TGTGCCAGCAGCTTAGGTTTGCGGGGTTCGACAGATACGCAGTATTTT. This sequence encodes CASSLGLRGSTDTQYF.

The chain has TRBV29-1 and TRBJ1-1, with TRBD1 as a possible D gene (5 bases). The germline V gene has CDR1 SQVTM and CDR2 ANQGSEA. The V end was cut by 2 bases, the J end by 0 bases, with 13 bases between. This CDR3 is built from 15 residues. This CDR3 reads CSVESGVIMNTEAFF. DNA for the CDR3: TGCAGCGTTGAATCGGGGGTCATCATGAACACTGAAGCTTTCTTT. The full variable domain, in which reference TRBV29-1 and TRBJ1-1 provide the parts outside the CDR3, is SAVISQKPSRDICQRGTSLTIQCQVDSQVTMMFWYRQQPGQSLTLIATANQGSEATYESGFVIDKFPISRPNLTFSTLTVSNMSPEDSSIYLCSVESGVIMNTEAFFGQGTRLTVV.

This clonotype was observed a handful of times. The rearrangement joins TRBV7-2 to TRBJ2-4; 9 bases map to TRBD2. Per the germline V gene, CDR1 is SGHTA and CDR2 is FQGNSA. V shed 1 base, J shed 5 bases, and the junction held 6 bases outside the gene matches. This CDR3 region has 16 residues. DNA for the CDR3: TGTGCCAGCAGCTTAGGTAGCGGGAGTATCCAAAACATTCAGTACTTC. It specifies CASSLGSGSIQNIQYF.

The chain uses TRBV20-1 and TRBJ1-5; 12 nucleotides match TRBD1. CDR3 length: 14 residues. Germline CDR1 and CDR2: DFQATT and SNEGSKA (reference sequence). V lost 6 bases to trimming and J lost 6 bases; unmatched junction nucleotides: 6. DNA for the CDR3: TGCAGTGCCCGGGGACAGGGGGCATCTCAGCCCCAGCATTTT. Protein product: CSARGQGASQPQHF.